The present entry profiles one T cell receptor beta chain with its context. This clonotype has a handful of counts. Its antigen remains unidentified. Base qualities are not provided; no much larger clone lies one nucleotide away. This record belongs to a study of blood T cells in healthy people across ages (dated by TCRdb to about 2015). About the study as a whole: In model experiments, template switching captured about one uniquely barcoded TCR beta cDNA molecule for every two T cells. Using deep sequencing normalized with unique cDNA molecular identifiers, the study measured how TCR beta repertoire diversity changes with age. Four age groups were formed from the donors: young (average roughly 15 years), middle-aged (approximately 39), aged (about 68) and long-lived (approximately 78). The study analyzed two additional independent replicas of 1 million unique cDNA reads from the same blood draw for two donors, one aged 18 to 29 and one aged 80 or older. Study-level results and caveats: Bulk unsorted PBMC profiling prevented conclusive comparison of naive and antigen-experienced compartments. The CMV infection status of donors was not known, potentially confounding age-related changes in expanded clonotypes. Total diversity estimates from one million sequenced T cells were considered lower bounds and underestimates. Observed TCR beta diversity correlated strongly with the percentage of naive T cells measured by flow cytometry. Observed TCR beta diversity per million T cells fell roughly linearly with age, and a significant reduction was already apparent by age roughly 40. Compared with the aged group, more naive CD4+ T cells, fewer expanded clones and increased TCR diversity were shown by the long-lived group, suggesting age selection.

The roughly 42 donors, aged about 6 to 95 years, were systemically healthy Caucasian individuals from Russia. Roughly 11 milliliters of peripheral blood were drawn from each donor into EDTA-treated Vacutainer tubes. Ficoll-Paque density-gradient centrifugation was used to isolate PBMCs, with at least 6 million obtained per sample. Trizol reagent was used to extract total RNA from the PBMCs, yielding at least 5.5 micrograms per sample. The percentages of naive CD45RAhigh/CD27high T cells were determined by flow cytometry on a PBMC aliquot from every donor. Library generation was performed with 5' RACE. The sequencer was an Illumina HiSeq 2500. The second PCR ran for about 7 to 11 cycles and used a J-beta primer mix along with a sample-barcoded 5' primer. Each TCR beta cDNA molecule received a unique molecular identifier from a template-switch 5' adaptor carrying 12 random nucleotides. At least 2.5 million CDR3-containing paired-end reads were obtained from each sample. The Mint cDNA synthesis kit, primed by a TRBC-specific oligonucleotide, was used to synthesize first-strand cDNA from all RNA. Following uracil-DNA glycosylase treatment, all cDNA underwent a first 18-cycle PCR with the universal primers M1SS and BC2_uni_R. Per the source publication's procedure: Normalization of each sample was performed by random selection of 1 million high-quality reads, each carrying a distinct molecular identifier. Reads sharing molecular identifiers were discarded rather than binned into consensus sequences. MiTCR, run with a Q25 quality threshold and the strictest error-elimination algorithm, handled CDR3 identification, clonotype clustering and error correction. A nonparametric unseen species model using Euler transformation provided a lower-bound estimate of total TCR beta diversity. TCRdb took the public reads, trimmed them with fastp at Q25, ran MiXCR for clone calling and kept in-frame beta chains. For every CDR3 protein sequence, its rows merge into one entry that carries the most common genes and DNA. TCRdb, rather than the study authors, made the V and J calls. The sample profile shows roughly 1 million distinct CDR3 sequences; 20% to 25% of them were found once. The top ten constitute around 0.75% of the sample.

Reading from cysteine to phenylalanine, the CDR3 counts 12 amino acids. Kept here is only the CDR3 DNA, which spans 36 bases and is read in frame from base 1. V is shortened by 6 bases, J by 5 bases, and the region joining them spans 11 bases. The germline V gene (reference sequence) provides CDR1 DFQATT and CDR2 SNEGSKA. This same sample was also part of a study on T cells of mothers and their children. As the second study states: The donors were nine systemically healthy Caucasian individuals, made up of three mothers and their six children. cDNA synthesis consumed the entire amount of extracted RNA, loaded at approximately 1.6 ug RNA in each 15 ul reaction. In the second PCR, the M1S primer added sample barcodes and 2-4 random nucleotides. Over 8.5 million TCR beta CDR3 reads were obtained for each mother, and 2.5 million to 3 million reads were obtained for each child. In both related and unrelated pairs, thymic selection shapes the output of TCR recombination in a similar way, with inherited differences having only a minor effect. Normalized repertoire overlap was always found to be slightly, but never significantly, higher in related mother-child pairs than in unrelated mother-child pairs. No persistent microchimeric T cell clones were found, with a detection sensitivity of approximately 100 clones per million clonotypes. The study used deep NGS to compare TCR beta repertoires of mothers and children, seeking features distinguishing related mother-child pairs from unrelated individuals. On average, the children were roughly 10 +/- 4 years old, while the mothers were about 40 +/- 4 years old. After adapter ligation was performed with NEBNext reagents, the libraries were sequenced on an Illumina HiSeq 2000 with 100+100 nt paired-end reads. To prevent cross-contamination, the mother and child libraries were prepared one month apart and sequenced in separate runs. Each donor had between about 450,000 and 2,100,000 distinct TCR beta clonotypes identified. Naive TCR beta clonotypes were estimated from low-frequency clonotypes matched to each donor's FACS-determined naive share, without sorting.

The chain joins TRBV20-1 to TRBJ2-4, with TRBD2 perhaps the D gene, on 6 matching bases. Sequenced input: blood. This clonotype was obtained from a girl aged 2 to 10 in good health. The CDR3 region has the sequence CSARREENIQYF. The sequenced DNA is TGCAGTGCCAGGAGGGAAGAAAACATTCAGTACTTC.